These 5 T cell receptor beta chains came from one sample sequenced in a study of T cells in Graves' hyperthyroidism and ophthalmopathy. TCR beta CDR3 sequences were amplified from RNA transcripts. The primer set for the first-round RT-PCR of the TCR CDR3 was HTBI. TCRdb redid the calling of the multiplex PCR reads with MiXCR, one entry per CDR3 protein. The data contain 350,000 to 400,000 distinct CDR3 sequences, more than 12% of them seen just once; the ten biggest clones take up 32%. The specimen sequenced was blood. These receptors all come from a woman in her 30s with Graves' hyperthyroidism.

Regarding this clonotype: A much larger clone lies one base from this, so it may be a read error. The chain employs TRBV6-1 and TRBJ2-1; D gene uncertain. The CDR3 is 11 amino acids. Germline V gene sequence: CDR1 MNHNS, CDR2 SASEGT. CDR3 coding DNA: TGTGCCGGCAGTCGAGACTATGAGCAGTTCTTC. Translating gives CAGSRDYEQFF.

This clonotype was recorded at least ten times. The chain combines TRBV28 with TRBJ1-1, with TRBD1 matching over 7 bases. Germline CDR1 and CDR2: MDHEN and SYDVKM. The CDR3 is made up of 18 amino acids. Losses at the gene ends were 5 bases for V and 3 bases for J; bases not matched to a gene: 18. The CDR3 protein is CASSLEPRTDRRYTEAFF. DNA of the CDR3: TGTGCCAGCAGTCTAGAACCAAGAACGGACAGGAGGTACACTGAAGCTTTCTTT.

V usage is TRBV28 and J usage is TRBJ1-4, with D possibly matching TRBD1 (6 bases). The V end was cut by 3 bases, the J end by 7 bases, with 15 bases between. The CDR3 consists of 15 residues. Germline loops: CDR1 MDHEN, CDR2 SYDVKM. This CDR3 is CASSFPTGTGEKLFF. For the CDR3, the DNA is TGTGCCAGCAGTTTCCCAACAGGGACGGGTGAAAAACTGTTTTTT.

This clonotype has just a few counts. The chain carries TRBV28 and TRBJ2-7; 7 bases are a match to TRBD2. Germline values: CDR1 MDHEN, CDR2 SYDVKM. This CDR3 contains 14 residues. The J segment lost 4 bases and the V segment lost 6 bases, leaving 9 bases of the junction unmatched. CDR3 coding DNA: TGTGCCAGCAGAAATGGGGGGGGGGGGTACGAGCAGTACTTC. The encoded protein is CASRNGGGGYEQYF.

This clonotype has more than one count but fewer than ten. CDR3 in amino acids: CASRDRRGRYTDTQYF. Here the CDR3 DNA reads TGTGCCAGCAGGGACCGTAGGGGGAGGTACACAGATACGCAGTATTTT. The rearrangement links TRBV6-1 to TRBJ2-3; the D gene could be TRBD1 or TRBD2 (6 bases each). Germline loops: CDR1 MNHNS, CDR2 SASEGT. This CDR3 is 16 amino acids long. Trimming left V 6 bases short and J 2 bases short, with 18 bases between.